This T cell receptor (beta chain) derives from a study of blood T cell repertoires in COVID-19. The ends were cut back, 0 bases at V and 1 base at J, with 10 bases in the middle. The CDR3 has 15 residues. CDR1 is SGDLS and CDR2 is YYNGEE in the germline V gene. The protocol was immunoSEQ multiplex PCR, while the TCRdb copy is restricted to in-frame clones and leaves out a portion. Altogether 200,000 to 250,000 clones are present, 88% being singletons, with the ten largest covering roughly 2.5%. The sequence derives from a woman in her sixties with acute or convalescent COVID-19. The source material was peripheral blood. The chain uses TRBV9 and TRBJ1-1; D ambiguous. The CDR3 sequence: CASSVGGLANTEAFF. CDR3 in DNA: TGTGCCAGCAGCGTAGGAGGGCTCGCGAACACTGAAGCTTTCTTT.